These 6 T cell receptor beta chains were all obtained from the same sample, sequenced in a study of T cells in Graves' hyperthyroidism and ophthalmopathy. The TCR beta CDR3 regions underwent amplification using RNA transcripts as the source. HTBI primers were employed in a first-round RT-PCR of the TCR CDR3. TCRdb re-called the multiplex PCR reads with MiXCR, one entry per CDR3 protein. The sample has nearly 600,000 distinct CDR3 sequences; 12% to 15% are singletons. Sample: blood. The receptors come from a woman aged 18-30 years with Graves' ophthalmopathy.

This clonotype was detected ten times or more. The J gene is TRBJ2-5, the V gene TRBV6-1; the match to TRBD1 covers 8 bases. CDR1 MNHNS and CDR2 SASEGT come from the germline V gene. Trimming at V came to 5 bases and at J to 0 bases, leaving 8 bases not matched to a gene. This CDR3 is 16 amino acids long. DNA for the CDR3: TGTGCCAGCAGTTTGTCGAACAGGGGGTACCAAGAGACCCAGTACTTC. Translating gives CASSLSNRGYQETQYF.

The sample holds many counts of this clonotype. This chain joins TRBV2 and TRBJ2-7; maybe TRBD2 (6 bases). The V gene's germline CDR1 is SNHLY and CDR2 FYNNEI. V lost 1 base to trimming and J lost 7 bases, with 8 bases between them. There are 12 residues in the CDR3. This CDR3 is CASSEGGGEQYF. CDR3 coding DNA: TGTGCCAGCAGTGAAGGGGGAGGAGAGCAGTACTTC.

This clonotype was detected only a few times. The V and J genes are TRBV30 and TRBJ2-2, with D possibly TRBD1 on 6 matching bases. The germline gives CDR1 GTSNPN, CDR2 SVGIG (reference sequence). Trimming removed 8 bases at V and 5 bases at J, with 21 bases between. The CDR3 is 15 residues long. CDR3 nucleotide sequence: TGTGCCATACCCTTCTCGCTCCAGGGGACCGGGGAGCTGTTTTTT. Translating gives CAIPFSLQGTGELFF.

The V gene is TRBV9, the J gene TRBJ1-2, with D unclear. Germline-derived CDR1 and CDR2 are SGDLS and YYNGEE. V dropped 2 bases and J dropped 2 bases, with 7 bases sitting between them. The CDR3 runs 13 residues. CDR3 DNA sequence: TGTGCCAGCAGCGTGAGCGGGAACTATGGCTACACCTTC. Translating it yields CASSVSGNYGYTF.

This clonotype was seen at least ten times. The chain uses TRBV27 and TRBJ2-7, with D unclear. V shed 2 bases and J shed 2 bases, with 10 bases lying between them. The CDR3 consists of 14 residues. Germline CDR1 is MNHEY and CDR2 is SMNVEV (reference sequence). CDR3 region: CASSLTPSPYEQYF. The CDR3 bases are TGTGCCAGCAGTTTAACGCCCTCGCCCTACGAGCAGTACTTC.

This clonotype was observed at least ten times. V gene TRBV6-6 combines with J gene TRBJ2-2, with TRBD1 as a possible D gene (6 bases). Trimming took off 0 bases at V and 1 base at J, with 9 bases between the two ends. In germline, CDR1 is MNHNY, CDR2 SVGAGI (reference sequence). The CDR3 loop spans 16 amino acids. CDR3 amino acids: CASSYSNRVNTGELFF. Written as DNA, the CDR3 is TGTGCCAGCAGTTACTCGAACAGGGTGAACACCGGGGAGCTGTTTTTT.